This T cell receptor (beta chain) was sequenced for a study of identical twins. Study observations and caveats: The study reached conclusions through statistical analysis that was cross-sectional, not following the same donors. Reduced insertions were recorded for abundant cord blood beta clonotypes, with no such pattern in memory repertoires.

Deletions cut 5 bases from V and 8 bases from J, with 16 bases between. In germline, CDR1 is SGHVS, CDR2 FNYEAQ. This CDR3 is built from 14 residues. The sample holds a few counts of this clonotype. Antigen specificity is unknown. Each CDR3 protein is one row after TCRdb ran MiXCR on the 5' RACE reads. The data hold some 500,000 distinct CDR3 sequences, with approximately 10% observed a single time. These data were also filed under a second study, of yellow fever vaccine responses in identical twins.

The sequence derives from a woman younger than 30 in good health. Sequencing was performed on PBMCs. V is TRBV7-6 and J is TRBJ2-1, with D maybe TRBD1 (6 bases). DNA for the CDR3: TGTGCCAGCAGCCCAACAGGGCTCTCCGATGAGCAGTTCTTC. It is translated as CASSPTGLSDEQFF.